The rows below give T cell receptor beta chains drawn from one sample of a study of shared clonotypes between healthy human individuals. The repertoire was sequenced with immunoSEQ multiplex PCR; TCRdb's copy has only in-frame clones and lacks some. The data contain some 900,000 clones, more than 75% of them singletons. Sequencing was carried out using memory CD4+ T cells sorted from blood. These receptors were taken from a man between 18 and 35 years old in good health. CDR3s include the opening cysteine and the closing phenylalanine or tryptophan. The order of the fields is CDR3 DNA, CDR3 protein, J gene, clone size, V gene, D gene. D genes are given only for firm matches. Only some rows state a clone size, as once, few, many or a class for expanded clones.

CDR3nt: TGTGGGACTCCAGGGGGGTTAAACCCCTACACAGATACGCAGTATTTT
CDR3aa: CGTPGGLNPYTDTQYF
j_gene: TRBJ2-3
abundance: few
v_gene: TRBV9
d_gene: -

CDR3nt: TGTGCCAGCAGCACCGGGACGGGGTTTTACGAGCAGTACTTC
CDR3aa: CASSTGTGFYEQYF
j_gene: TRBJ2-7
abundance: once
v_gene: TRBV28
d_gene: -

CDR3nt: TGTGCCTGGAGTGTCTTCGGGGCTAGCACAGATACGCAGTATTTT
CDR3aa: CAWSVFGASTDTQYF
j_gene: TRBJ2-3
abundance: -
v_gene: TRBV30
d_gene: -

CDR3nt: TGTGCCAGCAGCTGCGAAAACCGGGACAGGGAGGGTGCCCAGCATTTT
CDR3aa: CASSCENRDREGAQHF
j_gene: TRBJ1-5
abundance: few
v_gene: TRBV7-3
d_gene: TRBD1

CDR3nt: TGCGCCAGCAGCGTCACTGGGGACAGGGTGGGCGAGCAGTACTTC
CDR3aa: CASSVTGDRVGEQYF
j_gene: TRBJ2-7
abundance: -
v_gene: TRBV5-1
d_gene: TRBD1

CDR3nt: TGTGCCAGTACTCAACAGAAAGGTTCATCACCCCTCCACTTT
CDR3aa: CASTQQKGSSPLHF
j_gene: TRBJ1-6
abundance: few
v_gene: TRBV19
d_gene: -

CDR3nt: TGTGCCAGCACGAAGGGGAATTCACCCCTCCACTTT
CDR3aa: CASTKGNSPLHF
j_gene: TRBJ1-6
abundance: -
v_gene: TRBV6-5
d_gene: -

CDR3nt: TGTGCCTGGAGTGTAGGGACAGGGGGCGACTACGAGCAGTACTTC
CDR3aa: CAWSVGTGGDYEQYF
j_gene: TRBJ2-7
abundance: few
v_gene: TRBV30
d_gene: TRBD1

CDR3nt: TGTGCCTGGAGTGTCCGGGCCTTCTCGGTCTCTGGGGCCAACGTCCTGACTTTC
CDR3aa: CAWSVRAFSVSGANVLTF
j_gene: TRBJ2-6
abundance: few
v_gene: TRBV30
d_gene: -

CDR3nt: TGTGCCAGCAGCTTGGTCCTCCAGGGAGGGGGCGGAGGAAAACTGTTTTTT
CDR3aa: CASSLVLQGGGGGKLFF
j_gene: TRBJ1-4
abundance: -
v_gene: TRBV5-4
d_gene: TRBD1

CDR3nt: TGTGCCAGCAGCTTGGCCGGCTACCCTGAGCAGTTCTTC
CDR3aa: CASSLAGYPEQFF
j_gene: TRBJ2-1
abundance: -
v_gene: TRBV5-4
d_gene: -

CDR3nt: TGTGCCATCGGCAGGGTTACCTACAATGAGCAGTTCTTC
CDR3aa: CAIGRVTYNEQFF
j_gene: TRBJ2-1
abundance: many
v_gene: TRBV10-3
d_gene: -

CDR3nt: TGTGCCAGCAGCTCCCGGACCGGGTGGGGGGAGCTGTTTTTT
CDR3aa: CASSSRTGWGELFF
j_gene: TRBJ2-2
abundance: many
v_gene: TRBV7-2
d_gene: -

CDR3nt: TGTGCCAGCAGCCCCCGGCTAGCTTTACCCGGGGAGCTGTTTTTT
CDR3aa: CASSPRLALPGELFF
j_gene: TRBJ2-2
abundance: -
v_gene: TRBV7-2
d_gene: -

CDR3nt: TGTGCCAGTAAGCCGGGACAGGCGAACACTGAAGCTTTCTTT
CDR3aa: CASKPGQANTEAFF
j_gene: TRBJ1-1
abundance: -
v_gene: TRBV19
d_gene: TRBD1

CDR3nt: TGTGCCAGCAGTCCCAGCTTGGGGGGCTTTAGCAATCAGCCCCAGCATTTT
CDR3aa: CASSPSLGGFSNQPQHF
j_gene: TRBJ1-5
abundance: once
v_gene: TRBV28
d_gene: -

CDR3nt: TGTGCCAGTAGTCGAGTACCGGGACTAGCGGGGATGGATACGCAGTATTTT
CDR3aa: CASSRVPGLAGMDTQYF
j_gene: TRBJ2-3
abundance: -
v_gene: TRBV19
d_gene: TRBD2

CDR3nt: TGTGCCTGGACCCCCAACGGGCTCCGGGGGGTCCAGTACTTC
CDR3aa: CAWTPNGLRGVQYF
j_gene: TRBJ2-5
abundance: once
v_gene: TRBV30
d_gene: TRBD2

CDR3nt: TGTGCCAGCAGCTTGGGGGACAGGGGTCTGCCCTACGAGCAGTACTTC
CDR3aa: CASSLGDRGLPYEQYF
j_gene: TRBJ2-7
abundance: -
v_gene: TRBV5-6
d_gene: TRBD1

CDR3nt: TGCGCCAGCAGTCTAAAAGCGGGAGAGGGGACGGGGAATGAGCAGTTCTTC
CDR3aa: CASSLKAGEGTGNEQFF
j_gene: TRBJ2-1
abundance: -
v_gene: TRBV23-1
d_gene: TRBD2

CDR3nt: TGTGCCTCGGACAGGGGTGTGATCACAGATACGCAGTATTTT
CDR3aa: CASDRGVITDTQYF
j_gene: TRBJ2-3
abundance: once
v_gene: TRBV30
d_gene: TRBD1

CDR3nt: TGTGCCAGCAGTGCGGGGTCGGTCGGAGAAAAACTGTTTTTT
CDR3aa: CASSAGSVGEKLFF
j_gene: TRBJ1-4
abundance: -
v_gene: TRBV25-1
d_gene: -

CDR3nt: TGTGCCTGGAGTACCCGGGGGGTCACTGAAGCTTTCTTT
CDR3aa: CAWSTRGVTEAFF
j_gene: TRBJ1-1
abundance: -
v_gene: TRBV30
d_gene: -

CDR3nt: TGTGCCAGCAGCCTGGGGGCAGGAGCTTACACTGAAGCTTTCTTT
CDR3aa: CASSLGAGAYTEAFF
j_gene: TRBJ1-1
abundance: -
v_gene: TRBV7-8
d_gene: -

CDR3nt: TGCGCCAGCAGTCTGGAGGGAAACACCATATATTTT
CDR3aa: CASSLEGNTIYF
j_gene: TRBJ1-3
abundance: -
v_gene: TRBV10-2
d_gene: -

CDR3nt: TGCGCCAGCAGCCAAGTAACCCTCGACAGCCACGAGCAGTACTTC
CDR3aa: CASSQVTLDSHEQYF
j_gene: TRBJ2-7
abundance: -
v_gene: TRBV4-3
d_gene: -

CDR3nt: TGTGCCAGCAGCTCCGACAGGAAAGGAAGAGAGACCCAGTACTTC
CDR3aa: CASSSDRKGRETQYF
j_gene: TRBJ2-5
abundance: -
v_gene: TRBV28
d_gene: -

CDR3nt: TGTGCCAGCTCACCAGTACAGGGGGCGAACACCGGGGAGCTGTTTTTT
CDR3aa: CASSPVQGANTGELFF
j_gene: TRBJ2-2
abundance: -
v_gene: TRBV18
d_gene: TRBD1

CDR3nt: TGCAGCGTTTTCGGACAGCGGAACACTGAAGCTTTCTTT
CDR3aa: CSVFGQRNTEAFF
j_gene: TRBJ1-1
abundance: few
v_gene: TRBV29-1
d_gene: -

CDR3nt: TGTGCCAGCCGAAACAGGGATCAGGGCTACACCTTC
CDR3aa: CASRNRDQGYTF
j_gene: TRBJ1-2
abundance: -
v_gene: TRBV28
d_gene: -

CDR3nt: TGTGCCAGCAGCCGAACAGGACAGAATGAGCAGTACTTC
CDR3aa: CASSRTGQNEQYF
j_gene: TRBJ2-7
abundance: few
v_gene: TRBV5-8
d_gene: -

CDR3nt: TGTGCCACCTCTGGACGGAGCTACAATGAGCAGTTCTTC
CDR3aa: CATSGRSYNEQFF
j_gene: TRBJ2-1
abundance: -
v_gene: TRBV15
d_gene: -